This T cell receptor beta chain was documented in a study of shared T cell receptors in the human thymus. The germline V gene encodes CDR1 GTSNPN and CDR2 SVGIG (reference sequence). The junction had 5 bases not matched to a gene; V was cut back by 0 bases and J by 7 bases. CDR3 length: 13 residues. Here immunoSEQ multiplex PCR was the method, and the copy in TCRdb shows in-frame clones only, minus some. Of over 650,000 clones in the sample, 70% to 90% are singletons; the top ten hold 0.0094%. These same data were also listed under a study on human thymus T cells.

The chain uses TRBV30 and TRBJ1-2; TRBD1 agrees at 7 bases. The TCR was taken from a boy younger than two with a congenital heart defect. The source material was thymocytes. The DNA of the CDR3 is TGTGCCTGGAGTGTACAAACAGGGGTTGGCTACACCTTC. Translating gives CAWSVQTGVGYTF.